Below are 2 T cell receptor beta chains sequenced from a single sample in a study of shared clonotypes between healthy human individuals. Using immunoSEQ multiplex PCR, the repertoire was profiled, and TCRdb retains in-frame clones only, with some absent. The profile covers some 980,000 clones, with approximately 80% appearing a single time and roughly 1.5% taken by the ten largest. Specimen: memory CD4+ T cells sorted from blood. Sample subset: CD45RA-negative fraction. The source is a man between 18 and 29 years old in good health.

The chain joins TRBV5-1 to TRBJ2-1; unclear D gene. Germline lookup yields CDR1 SGHRS and CDR2 YFSETQ. The CDR3 has 16 amino acids. V dropped 3 bases and J dropped 9 bases, with 22 bases sitting between them. The CDR3 bases are TGCGCCAGCAGCTCGGCGGCCGCTACTACCGTTAGTGAGCAGTTCTTC. Its translation: CASSSAAATTVSEQFF.

The chain joins TRBV5-1 to TRBJ2-7, with D maybe TRBD1 (5 bases). The CDR3 loop spans 15 amino acids. Germline-derived CDR1 and CDR2 are SGHRS and YFSETQ. V was shortened by 5 bases and J by 0 bases, with 15 bases between the two germline ends. CDR3 loop: CASRTSAQGSYEQYF. The CDR3 bases are TGCGCCAGCAGGACGAGTGCGCAGGGCTCCTACGAGCAGTACTTC. The full variable domain, its missing parts supplied by reference TRBV5-1 and TRBJ2-7, is KAGVTQTPRYLIKTRGQQVTLSCSPISGHRSVSWYQQTPGQGLQFLFEYFSETQRNKGNFPGRFSGRQFSNSRSEMNVSTLELGDSALYLCASRTSAQGSYEQYFGPGTRLTVT.